The 8 T cell receptor beta chains below were found in one sample sequenced in a study of Ad26.COV2.S vaccination and SARS-CoV-2 variants. Using immunoSEQ multiplex PCR, the repertoire was profiled, and TCRdb retains in-frame clones only, with some absent. Of about 680,000 clones listed, more than 80% are singletons. Stated treatment: 15 to 20 received Ad26.COV2.S at low or high dose, single or two shots; roughly five received placebo; per-sample allocation not given. It was on day 63 after the first vaccine or placebo injection that samples were taken. This sample comprised peripheral blood, obtained in a trial of Ad26.COV2.S vaccine versus placebo. The receptor source for this set is a person aged 18 to 59 who received the Ad26.COV2.S COVID-19 vaccine or a placebo.

Concerning this clone: This same CDR3 is encoded by further DNA sequences in the sample. The gene calls are TRBV29-1 and TRBJ2-7, with D maybe TRBD2 (8 bases). Deletions cut 7 bases from V and 3 bases from J, with 13 bases between. This CDR3 spans 12 amino acids. Looked up from germline, CDR1 is SQVTM and CDR2 is ANQGSEA. Here the CDR3 reads CSAGGGIYEQYF. The CDR3 DNA reads TGCAGCGCGGGAGGGGGCATCTACGAGCAGTACTTC.

V gene TRBV20-1 combines with J gene TRBJ1-3; no clear D gene. V was clipped by 5 bases and J by 8 bases, with 10 bases between them. Per germline, CDR1 DFQATT and CDR2 SNEGSKA (reference sequence). The CDR3 has 11 residues. CDR3 sequence reads: CSARLIDTIYF. CDR3 sequence (DNA): TGCAGTGCTCGCCTGATTGACACCATATATTTT.

The chain recombines TRBV5-1 with TRBJ1-3, with no clear D. CDR1 is SGHRS, CDR2 YFSETQ, per germline. Trimming pared 7 bases from V and 0 bases from J, leaving 14 bases between. CDR3 length equals 15 residues. The chain's CDR3 is CASYSGRSSGNTIYF. In DNA, the CDR3 is TGCGCCAGCTACTCTGGACGGAGCTCTGGAAACACCATATATTTT. Variable domain in full (rest from reference TRBV5-1 and TRBJ1-3): KAGVTQTPRYLIKTRGQQVTLSCSPISGHRSVSWYQQTPGQGLQFLFEYFSETQRNKGNFPGRFSGRQFSNSRSEMNVSTLELGDSALYLCASYSGRSSGNTIYFGEGSWLTVV.

The J gene is TRBJ1-6, the V gene TRBV5-4, with D tentatively TRBD1 (5 bases). Germline V gives CDR1 SGHNT, CDR2 YYREEE (reference sequence). This CDR3 comprises 15 residues. V lost 2 bases and J lost 8, with 14 bases in between. Here the CDR3 DNA reads TGTGCCAGCAGCTTATCGGAACGGGACTATTCACCCCTCCACTTT. Its translation: CASSLSERDYSPLHF.

This rearrangement joins TRBV18 to TRBJ2-6; a weak D match, TRBD1 (5 bases). This CDR3 region has 15 residues. With 2 bases removed from V and 1 base from J, the gap between germline ends came to 6 bases. The germline gives CDR1 KGHSH, CDR2 LQKENI. This CDR3 reads CASSPRGSGANVLTF. CDR3 nucleotide sequence: TGTGCCAGCTCACCAAGGGGTTCTGGGGCCAACGTCCTGACTTTC.

The V call is TRBV9, the J call TRBJ1-3; weak D call: TRBD1 (5 bases). V gave up 0 bases and J gave up 4 bases, with 11 bases separating them. Germline assignment: CDR1 SGDLS and CDR2 YYNGEE. This CDR3 is built from 15 residues. The CDR3 loop reads CASSVGQLFGNTIYF. The CDR3 nucleotides read TGTGCCAGCAGCGTAGGACAGCTCTTCGGAAACACCATATATTTT.

The chain employs TRBV11-2 and TRBJ1-5; D remains ambiguous. Trimming removed 3 bases at V and 1 base at J, with 4 bases between. Per germline, CDR1 SGHAT and CDR2 FQNNGV. CDR3 length: 13 amino acids. The CDR3 spells CASSFGSNQPQHF. DNA for the CDR3: TGTGCCAGCAGCTTTGGCAGCAATCAGCCCCAGCATTTT.

The chain recombines TRBV29-1 with TRBJ2-6; D might be TRBD1 (6 bases). This CDR3 is built from 15 residues. Trimming stripped 6 bases from V and 1 base from J, with 13 bases between. The germline V gene has CDR1 SQVTM and CDR2 ANQGSEA. The CDR3, as DNA: TGCAGCGTGGGGGTCACAGGGTCTGGGGCCAACGTCCTGACTTTC. Protein product: CSVGVTGSGANVLTF.